What follows are 13 T cell receptor beta chains derived from one specimen sequenced in a study of T cell repertoires in cytomegalovirus infection. These receptors have no known antigen. TCRdb re-called the reads with MiXCR, one entry per CDR3 protein. The data contain fewer than 1,000,000 distinct CDR3 sequences, roughly 30% of them singletons. Source: cultured CD8+ T cells from PBMCs, taken from culture after CMV antigen stimulation. The origin of the receptors is a human donor in good health (CMV status not recorded). Some clones in this sample may be carry-over from other donors' samples.

There are a few counts of this clonotype. The J gene is TRBJ1-2, the V gene TRBV13; 8 bases are shared with TRBD1. Germline assignment: CDR1 PRHDT and CDR2 FYEKMQ (reference sequence). The V gene end was trimmed by 4 bases and the J gene end by 4 bases; junction bases not matched to a gene: 14. The CDR3 length is 17 residues. The CDR3 protein is CASSSQGALHLPYGYTF. The CDR3 DNA follows: TGTGCCAGCAGCTCCCAGGGGGCCCTACATTTACCCTATGGCTACACCTTC. Together with reference TRBV13 and TRBJ1-2, the CDR3 gives the full variable domain: AAGVIQSPRHLIKEKRETATLKCYPIPRHDTVYWYQQGPGQDPQFLISFYEKMQSDKGSIPDRFSAQQFSDYHSELNMSSLELGDSALYFCASSSQGALHLPYGYTFGSGTRLTVV.

The J gene is TRBJ1-5, the V gene TRBV12-3 or TRBV12-4, with D unclear. Between the trimmed V and J ends, which lost 1 base and 1 base, there was a span of 11 bases. There are 16 residues in the CDR3. The CDR3 sequence is CASSLGAVRSNQPQHF. CDR3 coding DNA: TGTGCCAGCAGTTTAGGGGCAGTTAGGAGCAATCAGCCCCAGCATTTT.

The chain uses TRBV27 and TRBJ1-2, with TRBD1 as a possible D gene (5 bases). The V end lost 6 bases, the J end lost 5 bases, and 19 bases lay between the germline ends. The CDR3 runs 15 residues. Germline CDR1 and CDR2: MNHEY and SMNVEV (reference sequence). The DNA of the CDR3 is TGTGCCAGCAGCCCAGGGCAGACTCTCAGTTATGGCTACACCTTC. This gives the protein CASSPGQTLSYGYTF.

This clonotype occurred a few times. The chain uses TRBV6-1 and TRBJ2-7, with D possibly being TRBD1 (6 bases). V was trimmed by 6 bases and J by 4 bases, leaving 19 bases between them. The germline V gene encodes CDR1 MNHNS and CDR2 SASEGT. The CDR3 is 15 amino acids. CDR3 in DNA: TGTGCCAGCAGCGAAACAGGGCCGCTGGGATACGAGCAGTACTTC. It codes for CASSETGPLGYEQYF.

This chain uses TRBV15 with TRBJ2-1; possible D gene TRBD2, 5 bases. Germline V lookup: CDR1 LNHNV, CDR2 YYDKDF (reference sequence). The CDR3 contains 14 residues. V shed 5 bases and J shed 5 bases, with 13 bases lying between them. The CDR3 region has the DNA TGTGCCACCAGCCCGGGCGGGCCCCACAATGAGCAGTTCTTC. Its translation: CATSPGGPHNEQFF.

In its sample, this clonotype was seen many times. The chain has TRBV12-3 or TRBV12-4 and TRBJ1-5; D gene ambiguous. Trimming shortened V by 5 bases and J by 7 bases, and 9 bases separated the two germline ends. The CDR3 covers 12 residues. CDR3 bases: TGTGCCAGCAGTACAATGGTGCAGCCCCAGCATTTT. As protein: CASSTMVQPQHF.

This sequence joins TRBV7-8 and TRBJ2-1; 9 bases are shared with TRBD2. V lost 3 bases to trimming and J lost 8 bases; unmatched junction nucleotides: 8. Germline assignment: CDR1 SGHVS and CDR2 FQNEAQ. The CDR3 spans 15 residues. CDR3 in DNA: TGTGCCAGCAGCTTTTACGGCGGGGGGGTCTATGAGCAGTTCTTC. It translates to CASSFYGGGVYEQFF.

The chain joins TRBV27 to TRBJ1-5; a weak D match, TRBD1 (6 bases). Germline CDR1 is MNHEY and CDR2 is SMNVEV (reference sequence). CDR3 length: 14 amino acids. V was pared by 1 base and J by 5 bases, with 9 bases between. The CDR3 nucleotides are TGTGCCAGCAGTTTATGGGGGCCGGATCAGCCCCAGCATTTT. Its protein is CASSLWGPDQPQHF.

This clonotype appeared many times. The chain carries TRBV10-3 and TRBJ2-2; D tentatively fits TRBD1 or TRBD2 (6 bases each). Germline CDR1 and CDR2: ENHRY and SYGVKD. This CDR3 spans 17 amino acids. V was trimmed by 0 bases and J by 5 bases, leaving 16 bases between them. The CDR3 DNA reads as TGTGCCATCAGTGAGTCTTACCCGGGGGCGTCTACCGGGGAGCTGTTTTTT. It codes for CAISESYPGASTGELFF.

This clonotype was observed a handful of times. The chain employs TRBV12-3 or TRBV12-4 and TRBJ2-2; D could derive from TRBD1 or TRBD2 (5 bases each). V gave up 7 bases and J gave up 0 bases, with 15 bases separating them. The CDR3 is 16 residues long. Here the CDR3 reads CASTYLGPPNTGELFF. CDR3 bases: TGTGCCAGCACCTACTTGGGACCGCCGAACACCGGGGAGCTGTTTTTT.

This clonotype came up many times. The rearrangement uses TRBV20-1 and TRBJ1-1, with 7 bases identical to TRBD1. The V gene end was trimmed by 2 bases and the J gene end by 5 bases; junction bases not matched to a gene: 8. The germline CDR1 and CDR2 sequences are DFQATT and SNEGSKA (reference sequence). The CDR3 contains 14 residues. DNA of the CDR3: TGCAGTGCTAGACCCCCGGGACAGTGGACTGAAGCTTTCTTT. Protein: CSARPPGQWTEAFF.

A word on this clonotype: This may come from a read error, since a much larger clone is one base off. This chain uses TRBV7-2 with TRBJ2-7, with 7 nucleotides matching TRBD2. Germline assignment: CDR1 SGHTA and CDR2 FQGNSA. The CDR3 is made up of 16 amino acids. The DNA for the CDR3 is TGTGTCAGCAGCTTAGGTACCAGCCGGGGGGTCTACGAGCAGTACTTC. Translated: CVSSLGTSRGVYEQYF.

The V call is TRBV2, the J call TRBJ1-5, with 7 bases identical to TRBD1. The CDR3 has 16 residues. The V segment lost 3 bases and the J segment 5 bases; nucleotides outside the gene matches: 10. Germline V gene lookup returns CDR1 SNHLY and CDR2 FYNNEI. This chain's CDR3 is CASSEWTGTLYQPQHF. The CDR3 bases are TGTGCCAGCAGTGAGTGGACAGGCACTCTTTATCAGCCCCAGCATTTT.